This entry concerns a single TCR beta chain. Its antigen is unidentified. Germline V CDR1 and CDR2: SGHRS, YFSETQ. The CDR3 spans 15 residues. With 5 bases removed from V and 0 bases from J, the gap between germline ends came to 12 bases. The data originate from a study of long-term antiretroviral therapy in people with HIV. Findings and limits, study-wide: Whereas controls had wider CDR3 length ranges, HIV repertoires had narrower ones.

Per donor, a minimum of one pre-ART and a minimum of two post-ART PBMC samples were available. Specimens carried about 0.85-11 million cryopreserved PBMC before DNA extraction. Investigators performed immunoSEQ version v3.0 at survey level. Measured with immunoSEQ multiplex PCR; TCRdb has only the in-frame clones, and not every one. The sample consists of some 16,000 clones, about 85% of them appearing once. The sequence was obtained from a middle-aged woman with HIV. This specimen consisted of unsorted PBMCs, obtained 0.5 years after starting antiretroviral therapy. The rearrangement joins TRBV5-1 to TRBJ1-5, with D unresolved. The CDR3 spells CASRPDGYSNQPQHF. CDR3 DNA sequence: TGCGCCAGCAGACCTGACGGGTATAGCAATCAGCCCCAGCATTTT.